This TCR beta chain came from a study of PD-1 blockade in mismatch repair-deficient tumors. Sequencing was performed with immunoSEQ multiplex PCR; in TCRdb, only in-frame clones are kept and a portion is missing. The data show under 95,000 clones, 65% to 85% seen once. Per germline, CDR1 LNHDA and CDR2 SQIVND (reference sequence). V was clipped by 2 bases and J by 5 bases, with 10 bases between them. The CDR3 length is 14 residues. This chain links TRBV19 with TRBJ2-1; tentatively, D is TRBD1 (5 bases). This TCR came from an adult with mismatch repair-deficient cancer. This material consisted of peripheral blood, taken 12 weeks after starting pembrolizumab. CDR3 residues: CASSILTANNEQFF. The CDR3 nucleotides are TGTGCCAGTAGTATATTGACAGCTAACAATGAGCAGTTCTTC.